The 5 T cell receptor beta chains presented below share a single source sample, sequenced in a study of PD-1 blockade in mismatch repair-deficient tumors. Profiling relied on immunoSEQ multiplex PCR, and the TCRdb table lists in-frame clones only, not all of them. This sample carries approximately 100,000 clones, about four fifths of them seen once, and the ten largest clones take approximately 6.8%. Sequenced material: peripheral blood, taken around 8 months after starting pembrolizumab. Receptor source: an adult with mismatch repair-deficient cancer.

The CDR3 bases are TGTGCCAGCCGGGACAGCAATTCACCCCTCCACTTT. Translating it yields CASRDSNSPLHF. The rearrangement uses TRBV19 and TRBJ1-6, with 7 positions matching TRBD1. Losses at the gene ends were 9 bases for V and 7 bases for J; bases not matched to a gene: 3. Germline lookup yields CDR1 LNHDA and CDR2 SQIVND (reference sequence). The CDR3 consists of 12 residues.

The sample holds a few counts of this clone. The genes are TRBV4-1 and TRBJ1-5, with unresolved D. Germline values: CDR1 MGHRA, CDR2 YSYEKL. Trimming took off 1 base at V and 1 base at J, with 8 bases between the two ends. The CDR3 consists of 15 residues. CDR3 in amino acids: CASSQVRGSNQPQHF. The CDR3 DNA reads as TGCGCCAGCAGCCAAGTGCGAGGGAGCAATCAGCCCCAGCATTTT.

The chain has TRBV30 and TRBJ2-5; D not resolved. The CDR3 is 13 amino acids. CDR1 GTSNPN and CDR2 SVGIG come from the germline V gene (reference sequence). Trimming took 0 bases from V and 5 from J, leaving 10 bases between them. The CDR3 spells CAWSVRERETQYF. As DNA, the CDR3 is TGTGCCTGGAGTGTACGAGAAAGGGAGACCCAGTACTTC.

The chain has TRBV6-5 and TRBJ2-3; unclear D gene. The CDR3 contains 13 residues. V lost 2 bases and J lost 2, with 5 bases in between. Germline V gene lookup returns CDR1 MNHEY and CDR2 SVGAGI. CDR3 amino acids: CASSYRPTDTQYF. The CDR3 nucleotides are TGTGCCAGCAGTTACAGGCCCACAGATACGCAGTATTTT.

The CDR3 spells CASSRWTRGENTIYF. In DNA form, the CDR3 reads TGTGCCAGCAGCCGATGGACAAGGGGAGAGAACACCATATATTTT. The chain joins TRBV6-1 to TRBJ1-3; TRBD1 is a possible D gene (5 bases). CDR3 length equals 15 residues. V was shortened by 6 bases and J by 7 bases, with 19 bases between the two germline ends. Germline CDR1 MNHNS, CDR2 SASEGT.